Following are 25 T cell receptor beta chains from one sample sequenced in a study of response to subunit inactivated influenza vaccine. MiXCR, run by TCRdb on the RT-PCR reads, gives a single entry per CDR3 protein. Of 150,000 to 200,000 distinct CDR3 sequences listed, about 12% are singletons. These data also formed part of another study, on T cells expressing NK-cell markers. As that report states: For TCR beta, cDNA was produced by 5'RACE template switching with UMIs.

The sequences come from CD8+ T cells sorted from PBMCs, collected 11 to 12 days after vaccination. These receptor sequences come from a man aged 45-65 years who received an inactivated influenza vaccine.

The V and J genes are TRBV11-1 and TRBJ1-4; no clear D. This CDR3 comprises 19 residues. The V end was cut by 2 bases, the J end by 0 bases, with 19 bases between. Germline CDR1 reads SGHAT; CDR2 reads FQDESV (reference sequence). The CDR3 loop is CASSLIPAGTDATNEKLFF. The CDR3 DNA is TGTGCCAGCAGCTTAATTCCGGCAGGCACCGACGCAACTAATGAAAAACTGTTTTTT.

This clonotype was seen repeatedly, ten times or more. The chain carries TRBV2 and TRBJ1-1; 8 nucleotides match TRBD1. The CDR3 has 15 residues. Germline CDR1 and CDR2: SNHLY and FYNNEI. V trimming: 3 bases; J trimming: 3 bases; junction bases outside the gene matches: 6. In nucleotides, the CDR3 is TGTGCCAGCAGTGACGGACAGGGATCATACACTGAAGCTTTCTTT. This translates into CASSDGQGSYTEAFF. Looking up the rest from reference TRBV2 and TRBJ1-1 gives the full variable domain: EPEVTQTPSHQVTQMGQEVILRCVPISNHLYFYWYRQILGQKVEFLVSFYNNEISEKSEIFDDQFSVERPDGSNFTLKIRSTKLEDSAMYFCASSDGQGSYTEAFFGQGTRLTVV.

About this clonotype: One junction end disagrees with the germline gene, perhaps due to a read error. The CDR3 region is CASSPTGGNSPPYF. Here the CDR3 DNA reads TGTGCCAGCAGTCCGACAGGGGGGAATTCACCCCCCTACTTT. V is TRBV12-3 or TRBV12-4 and J is TRBJ1-6, with 9 bases aligning to TRBD1. The CDR3 is 14 amino acids.

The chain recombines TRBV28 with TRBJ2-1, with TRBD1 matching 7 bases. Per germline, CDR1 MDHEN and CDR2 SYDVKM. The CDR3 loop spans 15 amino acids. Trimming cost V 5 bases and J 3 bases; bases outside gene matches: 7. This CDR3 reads CASSPDRAIYNEQFF. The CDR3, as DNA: TGTGCCAGCAGTCCCGACAGGGCAATCTACAATGAGCAGTTCTTC.

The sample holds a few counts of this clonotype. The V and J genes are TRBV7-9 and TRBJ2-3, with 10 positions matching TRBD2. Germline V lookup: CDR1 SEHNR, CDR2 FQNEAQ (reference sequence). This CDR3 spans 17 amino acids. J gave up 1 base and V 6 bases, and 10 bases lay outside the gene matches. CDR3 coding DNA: TGTGCCAGCAGTCCCACCGTAGGACTAGCGGGCACAGATACGCAGTATTTT. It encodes CASSPTVGLAGTDTQYF. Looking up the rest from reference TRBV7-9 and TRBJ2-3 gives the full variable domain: DTGVSQNPRHKITKRGQNVTFRCDPISEHNRLYWYRQTLGQGPEFLTYFQNEAQLEKSRLLSDRFSAERPKGSFSTLEIQRTEQGDSAMYLCASSPTVGLAGTDTQYFGPGTRLTVL.

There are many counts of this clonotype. In nucleotides, the CDR3 is TGTGCCTGGAGTGGTTACCGGTCTGAAGCTTTCTTT. Translation: CAWSGYRSEAFF. The V call is TRBV30, the J call TRBJ1-1; D is uncertain. Germline CDR1 GTSNPN, CDR2 SVGIG (reference sequence). There are 12 residues in the CDR3. Trimming shortened V by 1 base and J by 6 bases, and 9 bases separated the two germline ends.

CDR3 sequence (DNA): TGTGCCAGTGCACAGGGATTCCCCTACGAGCAGTACTTC. The encoded protein is CASAQGFPYEQYF. The chain employs TRBV19 and TRBJ2-7, with D possibly being TRBD1 (6 bases). The CDR3 runs 13 residues. V was pared by 8 bases and J by 2 bases, with 13 bases between. Germline-derived CDR1 and CDR2 are LNHDA and SQIVND (reference sequence).

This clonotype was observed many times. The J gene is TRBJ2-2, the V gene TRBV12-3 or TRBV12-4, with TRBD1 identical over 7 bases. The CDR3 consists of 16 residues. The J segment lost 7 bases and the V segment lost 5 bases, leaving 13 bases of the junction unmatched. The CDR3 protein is CASSPGTAFLSGELFF. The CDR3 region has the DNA TGTGCCAGCAGTCCCGGGACAGCATTCCTAAGCGGGGAGCTGTTTTTT.

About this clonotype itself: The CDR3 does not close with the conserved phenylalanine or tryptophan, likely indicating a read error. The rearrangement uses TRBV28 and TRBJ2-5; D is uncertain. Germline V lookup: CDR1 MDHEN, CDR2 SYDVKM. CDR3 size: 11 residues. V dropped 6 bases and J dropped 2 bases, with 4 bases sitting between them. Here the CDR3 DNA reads TGTGCCAGCAGCGTTCAAGAGACCCAGTACTTA. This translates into CASSVQETQYL.

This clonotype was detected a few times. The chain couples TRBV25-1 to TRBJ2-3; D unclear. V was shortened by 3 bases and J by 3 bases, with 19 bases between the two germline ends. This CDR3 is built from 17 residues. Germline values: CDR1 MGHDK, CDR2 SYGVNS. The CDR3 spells CASSETFSSPLTDTQYF. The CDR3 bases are TGTGCCAGCAGTGAGACGTTTAGTTCGCCACTTACAGATACGCAGTATTTT.

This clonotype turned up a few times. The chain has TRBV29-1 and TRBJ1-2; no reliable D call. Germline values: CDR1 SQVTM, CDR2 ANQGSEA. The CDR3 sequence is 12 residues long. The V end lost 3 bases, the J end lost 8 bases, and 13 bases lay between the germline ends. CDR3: CSVDRGVIGYTF. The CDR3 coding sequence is TGCAGCGTTGACCGTGGGGTAATAGGCTACACCTTC.

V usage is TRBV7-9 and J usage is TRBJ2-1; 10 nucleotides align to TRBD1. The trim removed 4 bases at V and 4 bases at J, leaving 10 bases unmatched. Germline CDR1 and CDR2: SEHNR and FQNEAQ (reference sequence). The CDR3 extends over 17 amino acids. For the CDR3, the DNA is TGTGCCAGCAGCTCCGGTCGGGACAGGGGACTATACAATGAGCAGTTCTTC. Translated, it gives CASSSGRDRGLYNEQFF. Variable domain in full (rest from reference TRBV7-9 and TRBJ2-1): DTGVSQNPRHKITKRGQNVTFRCDPISEHNRLYWYRQTLGQGPEFLTYFQNEAQLEKSRLLSDRFSAERPKGSFSTLEIQRTEQGDSAMYLCASSSGRDRGLYNEQFFGPGTRLTVL.

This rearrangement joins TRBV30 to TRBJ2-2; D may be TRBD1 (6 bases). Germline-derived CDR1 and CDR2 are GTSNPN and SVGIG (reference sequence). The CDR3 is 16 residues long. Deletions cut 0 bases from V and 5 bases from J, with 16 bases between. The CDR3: CAWSVVLQGPTGELFF. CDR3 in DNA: TGTGCCTGGAGTGTAGTTTTGCAGGGGCCGACCGGGGAGCTGTTTTTT.

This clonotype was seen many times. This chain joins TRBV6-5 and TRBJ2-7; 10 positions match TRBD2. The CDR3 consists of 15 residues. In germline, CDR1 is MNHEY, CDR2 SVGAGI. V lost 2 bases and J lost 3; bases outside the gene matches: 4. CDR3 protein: CASSYTSGEYYEQYF. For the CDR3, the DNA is TGTGCCAGCAGTTACACTAGCGGGGAGTACTACGAGCAGTACTTC.

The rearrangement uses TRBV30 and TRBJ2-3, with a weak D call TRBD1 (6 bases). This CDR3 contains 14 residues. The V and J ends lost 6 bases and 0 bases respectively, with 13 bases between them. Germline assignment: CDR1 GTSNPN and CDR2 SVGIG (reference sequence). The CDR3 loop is CACNGQISTDTQYF. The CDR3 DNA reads TGTGCCTGTAATGGACAGATTAGCACAGATACGCAGTATTTT.

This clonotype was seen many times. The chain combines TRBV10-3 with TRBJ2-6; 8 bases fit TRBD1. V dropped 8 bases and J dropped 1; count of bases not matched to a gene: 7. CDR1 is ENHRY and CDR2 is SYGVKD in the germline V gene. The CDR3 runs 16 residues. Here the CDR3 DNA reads TGTGCCATCTCACAGGGGGTGGTTTCTGGGGCCAACGTCCTGACTTTC. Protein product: CAISQGVVSGANVLTF.

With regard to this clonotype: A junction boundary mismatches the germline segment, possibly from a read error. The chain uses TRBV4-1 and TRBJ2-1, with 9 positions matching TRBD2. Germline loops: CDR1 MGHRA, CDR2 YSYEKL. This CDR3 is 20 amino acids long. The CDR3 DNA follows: TGCGCCAGCCGCCAAGATATGAGGACTAGCGATAAAAGTTCCTACAATGAGCAGTTCTTC. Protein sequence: CASRQDMRTSDKSSYNEQFF.

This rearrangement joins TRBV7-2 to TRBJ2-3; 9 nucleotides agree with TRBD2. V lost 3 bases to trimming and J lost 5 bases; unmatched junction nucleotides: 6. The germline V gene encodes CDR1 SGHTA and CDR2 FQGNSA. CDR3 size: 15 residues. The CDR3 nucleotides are TGTGCCAGCAGCTTCGGGCTAGCGGGGCGAGATACGCAGTATTTT. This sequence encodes CASSFGLAGRDTQYF.

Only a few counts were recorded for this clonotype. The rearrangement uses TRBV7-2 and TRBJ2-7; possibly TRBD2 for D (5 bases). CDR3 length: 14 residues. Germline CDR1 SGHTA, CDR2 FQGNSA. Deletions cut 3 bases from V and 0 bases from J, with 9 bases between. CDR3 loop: CASSLDWSSYEQYF. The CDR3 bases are TGTGCCAGCAGCTTGGACTGGAGCTCCTACGAGCAGTACTTC. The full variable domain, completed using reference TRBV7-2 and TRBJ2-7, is GAGVSQSPSNKVTEKGKDVELRCDPISGHTALYWYRQSLGQGLEFLIYFQGNSAPDKSGLPSDRFSAERTGGSVSTLTIQRTQQEDSAVYLCASSLDWSSYEQYFGPGTRLTVT.

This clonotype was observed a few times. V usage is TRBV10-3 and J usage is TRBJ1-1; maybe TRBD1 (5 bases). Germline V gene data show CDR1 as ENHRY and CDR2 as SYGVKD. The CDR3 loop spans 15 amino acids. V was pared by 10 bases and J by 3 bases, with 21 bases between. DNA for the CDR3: TGTGCCACCCTTTCGGGGGTGCTCACCGACACTGAAGCTTTCTTT. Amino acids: CATLSGVLTDTEAFF.

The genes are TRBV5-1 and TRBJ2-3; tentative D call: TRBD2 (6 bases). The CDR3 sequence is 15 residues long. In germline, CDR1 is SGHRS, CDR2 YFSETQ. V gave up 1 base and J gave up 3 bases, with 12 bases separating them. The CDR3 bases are TGCGCCAGCAGCTTGTGGGGACTTGTTACAGATACGCAGTATTTT. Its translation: CASSLWGLVTDTQYF.

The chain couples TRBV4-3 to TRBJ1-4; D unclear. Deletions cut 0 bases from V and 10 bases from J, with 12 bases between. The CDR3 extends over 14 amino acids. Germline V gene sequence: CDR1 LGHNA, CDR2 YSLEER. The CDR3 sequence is CASSQDFSVGKLFF. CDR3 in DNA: TGCGCCAGCAGCCAAGATTTTTCGGTGGGAAAACTGTTTTTT.

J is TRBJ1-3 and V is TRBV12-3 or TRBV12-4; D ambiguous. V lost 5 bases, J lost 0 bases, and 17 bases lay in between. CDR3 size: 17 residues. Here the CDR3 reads CASSTLRTLRSGNTIYF. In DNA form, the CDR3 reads TGTGCCAGCAGTACACTCCGGACTCTCCGCTCTGGAAACACCATATATTTT.

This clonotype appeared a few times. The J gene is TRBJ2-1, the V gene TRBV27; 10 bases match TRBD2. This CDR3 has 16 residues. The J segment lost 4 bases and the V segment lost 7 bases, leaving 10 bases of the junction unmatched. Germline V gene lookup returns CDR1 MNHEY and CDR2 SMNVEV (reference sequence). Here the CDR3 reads CASNGTSGISYNEQFF. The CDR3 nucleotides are TGTGCCAGCAACGGTACTAGCGGGATTTCTTACAATGAGCAGTTCTTC.

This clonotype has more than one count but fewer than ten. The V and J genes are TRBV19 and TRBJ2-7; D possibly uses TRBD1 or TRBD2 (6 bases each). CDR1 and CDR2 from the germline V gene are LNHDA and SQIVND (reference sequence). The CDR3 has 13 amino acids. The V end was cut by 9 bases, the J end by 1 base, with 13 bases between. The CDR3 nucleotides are TGTGCCAGCCGGGGGCCAGGGTCCTACGAGCAGTACTTC. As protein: CASRGPGSYEQYF.